This T cell receptor beta chain is from a study of blood T cells in healthy people across ages. General study points: Donors of long life had a larger count of naive CD4+ cells and greater diversity than aged donors.

Through a sample-barcoded 5' primer and a J-beta primer mix, a second PCR was run for about 6 to 12 cycles. Each CDR3 protein is one row after TCRdb ran MiXCR on the 5' RACE reads. Counted here are more than 900,000 distinct CDR3 sequences, approximately 25% occurring once; the ten biggest clones make up around 0.75%. Looked up from germline, CDR1 is SGHTA and CDR2 is FQGTGA. The CDR3 has 15 amino acids. V lost 1 base, J lost 6 bases, and 13 bases lay in between. This clonotype has only a few counts. As yet, its antigen is unknown. Each donor had around 11 milliliters of peripheral blood drawn. These data are also associated with another study on T cells of mothers and their children. In that study: Comparable shaping of TCR recombination output by thymic selection was observed in related and unrelated pairs.

The gene calls are TRBV7-3 and TRBJ2-1; the D is unclear. The receptor was isolated from a girl aged 2 to 9 in good health. The source material was blood. The CDR3 protein is CASSLNSVKSNEQFF. CDR3 DNA sequence: TGTGCCAGCAGCTTAAACTCTGTAAAAAGCAATGAGCAGTTCTTC.